A single sample gave rise to the 14 T cell receptor beta chains below, sequenced in a study of T-cell memory formation after mild COVID-19. From the 5' RACE reads, TCRdb called clonotypes with MiXCR, one entry per CDR3 protein. Of 240,000 or so distinct CDR3 sequences in the sample, 8.5% to 9.5% were seen once. The sequenced sample was PBMCs or a T cell subset sorted from them (not recorded which). These receptors came from a man younger than 35 who had mild COVID-19 (a few samples of this study predate the infection). Cell type and time point are not known.

This clonotype was counted between two and nine times. V gene TRBV12-3 or TRBV12-4 combines with J gene TRBJ1-1; TRBD1 agrees at 7 bases. V dropped 6 bases and J dropped 11; count of bases not matched to a gene: 6. This CDR3 spans 11 amino acids. This CDR3 is CASSRTGEAFF. The CDR3 DNA reads TGTGCCAGCAGCCGAACAGGGGAGGCTTTCTTT.

This clonotype has ten or more counts. This chain links TRBV29-1 with TRBJ2-7; D might be TRBD1 (6 bases). V was trimmed by 4 bases and J by 1 base, leaving 11 bases between them. The CDR3 totals 13 residues. Germline V gives CDR1 SQVTM, CDR2 ANQGSEA. CDR3: CSVATGDSYEQYF. The DNA of the CDR3 is TGCAGCGTTGCGACAGGAGATTCCTACGAGCAGTACTTC.

This sequence joins TRBV5-1 and TRBJ2-1, with 10 bases that match TRBD1. CDR1 and CDR2 from the germline V gene are SGHRS and YFSETQ. Losses at the gene ends were 6 bases for V and 8 bases for J; bases not matched to a gene: 2. CDR3 length equals 12 residues. The CDR3 spells CASKTGGHEQFF. CDR3 DNA sequence: TGCGCCAGCAAGACAGGGGGCCATGAGCAGTTCTTC.

This clonotype has more than one count but fewer than ten. The chain links TRBV7-2 to TRBJ1-2; 8 bases are shared with TRBD1. The V gene end was trimmed by 1 base and the J gene end by 4 bases; junction bases not matched to a gene: 8. Germline CDR1 SGHTA, CDR2 FQGNSA. There are 16 residues in the CDR3. In DNA form, the CDR3 reads TGTGCCAGCAGCTTAGTGGAGTCAGGGGGCATCTATGGCTACACCTTC. This encodes CASSLVESGGIYGYTF.

The chain carries TRBV14 and TRBJ2-7; 9 bases are a match to TRBD1. V was clipped by 6 bases and J by 3 bases; unmatched bases: 15. This CDR3 comprises 17 residues. From germline, CDR1 is SGHDN and CDR2 FVKESK. The CDR3 reads CASSRTGENNPLYEQYF. As DNA, the CDR3 is TGTGCCAGCAGTCGGACAGGGGAAAACAACCCACTCTACGAGCAGTACTTC.

CDR3 amino acids: CAWSPPDRVSEKLFF. The CDR3 nucleotides read TGTGCCTGGAGTCCACCGGACAGGGTTTCTGAAAAACTGTTTTTT. V usage is TRBV30 and J usage is TRBJ1-4, with 8 bases lining up with TRBD1. The germline V gene has CDR1 GTSNPN and CDR2 SVGIG (reference sequence). The V and J ends lost 2 bases and 7 bases, in that order; junction bases with no gene match: 9. The length of the CDR3 is 15 residues.

This clonotype was counted between two and nine times. At one boundary the junction diverges from the germline segment, which might be a read error. The chain uses TRBV6-4 and TRBJ2-2; 10 bases agree with TRBD2. This CDR3 spans 15 amino acids. Germline CDR1 reads MRHNA; CDR2 reads SNTAGT. The CDR3 coding sequence is TGTGCCAGAAGTGACTCTAGCGGGGGCACCGGGGAGCTGTTTTTT. The encoded protein is CARSDSSGGTGELFF.

This sequence joins TRBV6-2 or TRBV6-3 and TRBJ2-7; D uncertain. The CDR3 is 13 residues long. CDR1 and CDR2 from the germline V gene are MNHEY and SVGEGT. V lost 3 bases, J lost 3 bases, and 9 bases lay in between. CDR3 bases: TGTGCCAGCAGTTATGGGCGTAACTACGAGCAGTACGTC. Translating it yields CASSYGRNYEQYV.

The V call is TRBV27, the J call TRBJ2-7; the D gene is possibly TRBD1 (6 bases). This CDR3 is built from 15 residues. Germline V gives CDR1 MNHEY, CDR2 SMNVEV (reference sequence). Deletions cut 2 bases from V and 2 bases from J, with 13 bases between. In nucleotides, the CDR3 is TGTGCCAGCAGTTTACCCACAGGGAGTCCCTACGAGCAGTACTTC. It codes for CASSLPTGSPYEQYF.

This clonotype was recorded many times. V is TRBV10-3 and J is TRBJ1-3, with 7 bases aligning to TRBD1. The germline V gene has CDR1 ENHRY and CDR2 SYGVKD. The CDR3 loop spans 14 amino acids. The trim removed 10 bases at V and 1 base at J, leaving 7 bases unmatched. CDR3 sequence (DNA): TGTGCCACCCGGGACAGCAATTCTGGAAACACCATATATTTT. Translated: CATRDSNSGNTIYF.

A few counts support this clonotype. V gene TRBV4-2 combines with J gene TRBJ2-7; tentatively, D is TRBD2 (5 bases). The CDR3 contains 14 residues. Germline CDR1 reads LGHNA; CDR2 reads YNFKEQ. Trimming removed 3 bases from V and 5 bases from J, with 14 bases in between. The CDR3 sequence: CASSQDVLRDEQYF. The CDR3 nucleotides read TGTGCCAGCAGCCAGGACGTCCTGAGGGACGAGCAGTACTTC.

This clonotype was seen a handful of times. The rearrangement joins TRBV30 to TRBJ2-6; the D gene is possibly TRBD2 (6 bases). CDR1 and CDR2 (germline): GTSNPN, SVGIG (reference sequence). There are 14 residues in the CDR3. The ends were cut back, 5 bases at V and 4 bases at J, with 12 bases in the middle. The CDR3 reads CAWGDSSGANVLTF. CDR3 nucleotide sequence: TGTGCCTGGGGGGACTCCTCAGGGGCCAACGTCCTGACTTTC.

This clonotype was seen a handful of times. CDR3 DNA: TGTGCCAGCAGCCCTGGGCAGGGGAATCGGGAGCAGTACTTC. Translating it yields CASSPGQGNREQYF. The rearrangement links TRBV4-2 to TRBJ2-7, with D possibly matching TRBD1 (6 bases). V was clipped by 4 bases and J by 7 bases, with 17 bases between them. The CDR3 length is 14 residues. Germline CDR1 LGHNA, CDR2 YNFKEQ.

V and J are TRBV5-1 and TRBJ2-7, with D uncertain. There are 14 residues in the CDR3. Germline CDR1 SGHRS, CDR2 YFSETQ. V shed 2 bases and J shed 5 bases, with 14 bases lying between them. The DNA of the CDR3 is TGCGCCAGCAGCTTCTCTGGGATTTCGGACGAGCAGTACTTC. Translated, it gives CASSFSGISDEQYF. Full variable domain (remainder filled in from reference TRBV5-1 and TRBJ2-7): KAGVTQTPRYLIKTRGQQVTLSCSPISGHRSVSWYQQTPGQGLQFLFEYFSETQRNKGNFPGRFSGRQFSNSRSEMNVSTLELGDSALYLCASSFSGISDEQYFGPGTRLTVT.